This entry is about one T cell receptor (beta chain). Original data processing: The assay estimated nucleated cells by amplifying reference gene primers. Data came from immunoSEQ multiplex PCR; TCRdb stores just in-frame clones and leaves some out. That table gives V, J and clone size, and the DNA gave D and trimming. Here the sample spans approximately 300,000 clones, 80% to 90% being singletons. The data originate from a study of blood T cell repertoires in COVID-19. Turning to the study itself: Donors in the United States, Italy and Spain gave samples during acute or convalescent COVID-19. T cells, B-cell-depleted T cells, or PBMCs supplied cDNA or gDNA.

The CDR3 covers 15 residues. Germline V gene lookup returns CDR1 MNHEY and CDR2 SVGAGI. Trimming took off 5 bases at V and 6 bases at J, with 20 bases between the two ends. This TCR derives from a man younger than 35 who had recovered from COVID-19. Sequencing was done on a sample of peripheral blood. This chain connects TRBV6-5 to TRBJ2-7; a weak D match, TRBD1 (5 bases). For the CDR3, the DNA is TGTGCCAGCAGTAGGGGATTGGGGTATCCCTCCGAGCAGTACTTC. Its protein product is CASSRGLGYPSEQYF.